This T cell receptor (beta chain) is drawn from a study of blood T cell repertoires in COVID-19. Across the study: Donors in the United States, Italy and Spain gave samples during acute or convalescent COVID-19. Nucleic acid was either cDNA or gDNA, and it came from T cells, B-cell-depleted T cells, or PBMCs.

This clone showed up just a few times. Authors' analysis steps: Nucleated cell counts were estimated from reference gene primer amplification. Repertoires were generated with immunoSEQ multiplex PCR, while TCRdb's copy carries only in-frame clones and drops some. Clonal size and the V and J genes are those of that table, whereas D and trimming came from the DNA. The table shows approximately 230,000 clones, with about nine tenths occurring only once. The CDR3 contains 14 residues. Germline assignment: CDR1 SGHRS and CDR2 YFSETQ. V shed 6 bases, J shed 0 bases, and the junction held 5 bases outside the gene matches.

The chain couples TRBV5-1 to TRBJ1-2; 7 bases fit TRBD1. Specimen: peripheral blood. The TCR sequence derives from a man aged 25-40 years who had recovered from COVID-19. CDR3 sequence reads: CASNDREANYGYTF. CDR3 in DNA: TGCGCCAGCAACGACAGGGAAGCTAACTATGGCTACACCTTC.